This is a list of T cell receptor beta chains from one sample in a study of cytomegalovirus exposure and HLA in healthy donors. Profiled with immunoSEQ multiplex PCR; TCRdb holds only in-frame clones, not every one. The sample shows roughly 190,000 clones, about 81% of them seen only once. The sequenced sample was PBMCs. The receptors originated from a man in his late teens or twenties in good health and CMV-seronegative. Each CDR3 is given with its conserved first and last residue. The order of the fields is clone size, D gene, J gene, V gene, CDR3 DNA, CDR3 protein. A D gene is named only where the DNA matches it firmly. Clone size is given for some rows only: seen once, a few or many times, or a class if the clone is expanded.

>NA|NA|TRBJ2-7|TRBV6-1
TGTGCCAGCAGCGGCTCCTACCTGGGGCCCTACGAGCAGTACTTC
CASSGSYLGPYEQYF
>NA|NA|TRBJ1-2|TRBV18
TGTGCCAGCTCACCAGGGCAAGATGGCTACACCTTC
CASSPGQDGYTF
>NA|NA|TRBJ2-7|TRBV5-5
TGTGCCAGCAGCTCGGCCCCTTACGGGGGGCAGTACTTC
CASSSAPYGGQYF
>NA|NA|TRBJ1-5|TRBV6-5
TGTGCCAGCAGCCAACAGGGAAGCAATCAGCCCCAGCATTTT
CASSQQGSNQPQHF
>once|NA|TRBJ1-5|TRBV9
TGTGCCAGCAGCGCAGCCCCAGGTTCCAATCAGCCCCAGCATTTT
CASSAAPGSNQPQHF
>NA|NA|TRBJ1-4|TRBV6-6
TGTGCCAGCAGTGCAAATCAGGAAAAACTGTTTTTT
CASSANQEKLFF
>once|NA|TRBJ2-1|TRBV7-2
TGTGCCAGCAGCTTAGCGCCGGTCAGGTCCTCCTACAATGAGCAGTTCTTC
CASSLAPVRSSYNEQFF
>once|TRBD1|TRBJ1-2|TRBV5-6
TGTGCCAGCAGCCCGGGACAGAACTATGGCTACACCTTC
CASSPGQNYGYTF
>once|NA|TRBJ1-4|TRBV10-3
TGTGCCATCAGTTCCGGGGAAAAACTGTTTTTT
CAISSGEKLFF
>NA|TRBD1|TRBJ1-2|TRBV7-9
TGTGCCAGCAGCTTAGTCCGACAGGGAGGCTACACCTTC
CASSLVRQGGYTF
>NA|NA|TRBJ2-7|TRBV25-1
TGTGCCAGCAGCTACTACGAGCAGTACTTC
CASSYYEQYF
>NA|NA|TRBJ2-1|TRBV7-9
TGTGCCAGCAGCTTGTCTTACAATGAGCAGTTCTTC
CASSLSYNEQFF
>NA|NA|TRBJ2-2|TRBV7-3
TGTGCCAGCAGCTTACGACGGTGGCGGAGGGCCATGGACACCGGGGAGCTGTTTTTT
CASSLRRWRRAMDTGELFF
>once|NA|TRBJ2-5|TRBV6-1
TGTGCCAGCAGTGAAGCGCGGGCAGAGGAGACCCAGTACTTC
CASSEARAEETQYF
>NA|TRBD1|TRBJ1-2|TRBV5-1
TGCGCCAGCAGCTTGACAGGGGGCTCCTATGGCTACACCTTC
CASSLTGGSYGYTF
>NA|NA|TRBJ2-7|TRBV7-9
TGTTCCAGGGGGTGGGGGGGCCTCTACGAGCAGTACTTC
CSRGWGGLYEQYF
>NA|NA|TRBJ1-2|TRBV10-3
TGTGCCATCAAAGGGGAAGGTAAAGGCTATGGCTACACCTTC
CAIKGEGKGYGYTF
>NA|NA|TRBJ1-4|TRBV18
TGTGCCAGCTCACCCGAGAATGAAAAACTGTTTTTT
CASSPENEKLFF
>NA|TRBD1|TRBJ1-2|TRBV6-1
TGTGCCAGCAGTGAACCCGGGACAGGGGGTGGTTATGGCTACACCTTC
CASSEPGTGGGYGYTF
>NA|NA|TRBJ2-3|TRBV9
TGTGCCAGCAGCACCAGGGATGGGGATACAGATACGCAGTATTTT
CASSTRDGDTDTQYF
>NA|NA|TRBJ2-6|TRBV7-9
TGTGCCAGCAGCGACCTCACAGGATCTGGGGCCAACGTCCTGACTTTC
CASSDLTGSGANVLTF
>once|NA|TRBJ2-1|TRBV21-1
TGTGCCAGCAGCAAAGAGGGACAGGGGGTTTACAATGAGCAGTTCTTC
CASSKEGQGVYNEQFF
>NA|NA|TRBJ2-5|TRBV27
TGTGCCAGCAGTGTGCAACCCCTGGCTGGGGCCTGGTACTTC
CASSVQPLAGAWYF
>NA|NA|TRBJ2-7|TRBV5-1
TGCGCCAGCAGCTGGACCGGGGGCGAGCAGTACTTC
CASSWTGGEQYF
>NA|NA|TRBJ2-1|TRBV27
TGTGCCAGCAGTCCAGGTTTTAGGGGCAATGAGCAGTTCTTC
CASSPGFRGNEQFF
>NA|TRBD1|TRBJ2-4|TRBV4-3
TGCGCCAGCAGCCAAGATAGAGGGTCGACAGGGTTCATTCAGTACTTC
CASSQDRGSTGFIQYF
>NA|NA|TRBJ2-3|TRBV5-4
TGTGCCAGCGCGAGCGCCAGAAGAACAGATACGCAGTATTTT
CASASARRTDTQYF
>NA|NA|TRBJ2-2|TRBV7-2
TGTGCCAGCAGTATTTTTCGGGCGAACACCGGGGAGCTGTTTTTT
CASSIFRANTGELFF
>NA|TRBD2|TRBJ2-1|TRBV11-1
TGTGCCAGCAGCTTAGGTAGCGGGCTCAAACACAATGAGCAGTTCTTC
CASSLGSGLKHNEQFF
>NA|NA|TRBJ2-1|TRBV18
TGTGCCAGCTCACCAAAAGTAGAATCCTACAATGAGCAGTTCTTC
CASSPKVESYNEQFF
>NA|TRBD1|TRBJ2-1|TRBV27
TGTGCCAGCAGTTTCAAGGGACAGGGTAGGGACAATGAGCAGTTCTTC
CASSFKGQGRDNEQFF
>NA|NA|TRBJ2-3|TRBV7-2
TGTGCCAGCAGCTTCGGGGACAGAGCGGGGGCAGATACGCAGTATTTT
CASSFGDRAGADTQYF
>NA|TRBD2|TRBJ2-3|TRBV2
TGTGCCAGCAGTTGGCGGGGGGAGGAGGGAGATACGCAGTATTTT
CASSWRGEEGDTQYF
>NA|NA|TRBJ1-4|TRBV19
TGTGCCAGTAGTAGCAGGGGCAGAAATGAAAAACTGTTTTTT
CASSSRGRNEKLFF
>NA|NA|TRBJ1-5|TRBV2
TGTGCCAGCAGTGAAGCTACTAATCAGCCCCAGCATTTT
CASSEATNQPQHF
>few|NA|TRBJ1-2|TRBV5-1
TGCGCCAGCAGCTTGCTTGCAGGGAGGGACTATGGCTACACCTTC
CASSLLAGRDYGYTF
>NA|TRBD2|TRBJ2-7|TRBV9
TGTGCCAGCAGCACATCCGGGACTAGCGTTCGGTACGAGCAGTACTTC
CASSTSGTSVRYEQYF
>once|NA|TRBJ2-5|TRBV4-3
TGCGCCAGCAGCCAAGATGTCGACAGCCAAGAGACCCAGTACTTC
CASSQDVDSQETQYF
>NA|NA|TRBJ2-7|TRBV7-6
TGTGCCAGCAGCTTAGCGCTAAGGGACGGGAGCTACGAGCAGTACTTC
CASSLALRDGSYEQYF
>NA|TRBD2|TRBJ2-5|TRBV9
TGTGCCAGCAGCCCTGGACTAGCGGGAGGCACCCAGTACTTC
CASSPGLAGGTQYF
>NA|NA|TRBJ2-2|TRBV13
TGTGCCAGCAGCCAAACACACGGGGAGCTGTTTTTT
CASSQTHGELFF
>NA|NA|TRBJ1-4|TRBV15
TGTGCCACCAGCTATATGAGGCGGCATAATGAAAAACTGTTTTTT
CATSYMRRHNEKLFF
>NA|NA|TRBJ2-7|TRBV19
TGTGCCAGTAGTATGACCAGTGTAGCTTTAGACTACGAGCAGTACTTC
CASSMTSVALDYEQYF
>NA|TRBD2|TRBJ2-5|TRBV5-1
TGCGCCAGCAGCTTGGGGGGAGGGGAGACCCAGTACTTC
CASSLGGGETQYF
>NA|NA|TRBJ2-3|TRBV21-1
TGTGCCAGCAGCAATAAACCTGCGGGAGGGCCGGGGGACCGCACAGATACGCAGTATTTT
CASSNKPAGGPGDRTDTQYF
>NA|NA|TRBJ2-3|TRBV21-1
TGTGCCAGCAGCAAATCGGCCGGGAGGTACACAGATACGCAGTATTTT
CASSKSAGRYTDTQYF
>NA|NA|TRBJ1-6|TRBV5-5
TGTGCCAGCAGCTTTGGTCGGGAAAGGGTTCCACCCCTCCACTTT
CASSFGRERVPPLHF